This T cell receptor beta chain was observed in a study of OX40 agonist ivuxolimab in advanced cancers. Study-wide results and limits: Clonal expansion was among the lowest in partial responders at 0.1-3.0 mg/kg, especially CD8+.

Only in-frame clones appear in the TCRdb table, and some are missing; sequencing was by immunoSEQ multiplex PCR. The table records roughly 56,000 clones, roughly 91% of them present only once. Worth noting for this clone: Its specificity is unknown.

The ends lost 4 bases at V and 0 bases at J; junction bases unmatched: 14. The CDR3 sequence is 19 residues long. The germline gives CDR1 SGHDT, CDR2 YYEEEE. The V call is TRBV5-6, the J call TRBJ2-1, with 9 bases aligning to TRBD2. Sequences were derived from CD4+ or CD8+ T cells sorted from blood, sampled in a trial of the OX40 agonist ivuxolimab. The receptor was derived from an adult with an advanced solid tumor such as melanoma, head and neck, liver or kidney cancer. The CDR3 DNA follows: TGTGCCAGCAGCCGACGCCGCGGACTAGCGACACTCTCCTACAATGAGCAGTTCTTC. It specifies CASSRRRGLATLSYNEQFF. The full variable domain, its missing parts supplied by reference TRBV5-6 and TRBJ2-1, is DAGVTQSPTHLIKTRGQQVTLRCSPKSGHDTVSWYQQALGQGPQFIFQYYEEEERQRGNFPDRFSGHQFPNYSSELNVNALLLGDSALYLCASSRRRGLATLSYNEQFFGPGTRLTVL.